This T cell receptor beta chain was retrieved from a study of human T cells and chemical hapten exposure. On the study more broadly: The study patch tested 0.01% DPC on the upper back and read results at 6 days.

This clonotype came up a few times. V was cut by 0 bases and J by 6 bases, with 14 bases left in between. Germline V gene lookup returns CDR1 SGHTA and CDR2 FQGNSA. The CDR3 totals 15 residues. Time point noted: patch test 1, 2 weeks after DPC sensitization. The sample's treatment: therapeutic diphenylcyclopropenone sensitization with weekly scalp DPC. Unique molecular identifiers were attached to individual cDNA molecules within the library. TCRdb used MiXCR to reprocess the RACE reads, holding one entry per CDR3 protein. Of approximately 100,000 distinct CDR3 sequences listed, approximately 10% are singletons.

This chain connects TRBV7-2 to TRBJ1-2; no reliable D call. The sequenced sample was whole blood, obtained in connection with sensitization to the hapten diphenylcyclopropenone (DPC). The receptor's source is a woman aged 40 to 50 with alopecia areata. Some clones in this sample may be carry-over from other donors' samples. Here the CDR3 reads CASSLARQTADGYTF. In DNA, the CDR3 is TGTGCCAGCAGCTTAGCGCGGCAGACTGCCGATGGCTACACCTTC.